This entry concerns a single T cell receptor beta chain. This clonotype was observed a handful of times. This receptor's antigen is unknown. The sample holds no much larger clone one base away, and base qualities are not on file. The data belong to a study of CD8+CD57+ T cells in acquired aplastic anemia (dated by TCRdb to 2016 to 2018). General notes on the study: On average, sorted CD4+ and CD8+ cells yielded around 3.5 ug of extracted DNA, with a range of about 0.17 to 27.4 ug. A CD8+CD57+ expansion meant a frequency higher than the mean frequency seen in healthy subjects.

Clipping removes 4 bases from V and 4 bases from J, with 8 as the unmatched junction base count. The germline V gene (reference sequence) specifies SEHNR as CDR1 and FQNEAQ as CDR2. The CDR3 numbers 16 residues from cysteine through phenylalanine. Just the 48-base CDR3 DNA is kept, in frame starting at base 1. TCR beta VDJ combination and CDR3 sequence profiling used genomic DNA as the template. TCR repertoire sequencing was run on an Illumina HiSeq 2000. The authors' analysis ran thus. TRBV/TRBJ rearrangement plots, CDR3 size and DJ length profiles, and Simpson's diversity index were used to evaluate the repertoires. The most abundant DNA sequence in the deep sequencing data was defined as the immunodominant clone. CDR3 amino acid sequences were checked for sharing between subjects and were compared against published repertoires and the VDJdb database. TCRdb itself trimmed the public reads at Q25 with fastp, ran MiXCR and retained productive beta chains. CDR3 protein duplicates are merged, each entry listing the most common genes and DNA. TCRdb's processing, not the authors' own work, is the source of the V and J calls. The sample table holds 160,000 or so distinct CDR3 sequences, of which 71% were seen once. Approximately 50% of the sample lies in the top ten.

On the study overall, not on this receptor specifically: Patients and healthy controls showed no significant difference in CD8+ Simpson's diversity (P=0.060). Roughly 29 CD8+ CDR3 sequences were shared between patients and controls but appeared highly expressed in patients and within their immunodominant clones.

Patients chosen for sequencing had shown expansion of CD8+CD57+ cells by flow cytometry. Every patient had severe acquired aplastic anemia, diagnosed using the International Study of Aplastic Anemia and Agranulocytosis and Camitta criteria. At the time blood was sampled, none of the patients had received any therapy. In the study, sorted CD4+ and CD8+ blood T cells from patients with severe aplastic anemia and from healthy subjects underwent deep sequencing of TCR repertoires. In the USA, patient enrollment took place under clinicaltrials.gov protocols 00001620, 01623167, 00001397, 00071045, 00081523 and 00961064. Ficoll-Paque density gradient centrifugation was used to isolate peripheral blood mononuclear cells. Before DNA extraction, CD4+ and CD8+ T cells were sorted with FACS or magnetic beads.

Sample: sorted CD4+, CD8+, or CD8+CD57+ T cells (not recorded which) from PBMCs. The receptor's source is a human donor with aplastic anemia. This chain joins TRBV7-9 to TRBJ1-5; 9 junctional bases match TRBD1. CDR3 region: CASSSKGTGSNQPQHF. At the DNA level, the sequence is TGTGCCAGCAGCTCTAAGGGGACAGGGTCAAATCAGCCCCAGCATTTT. When the CDR3 is completed using the reference TRBV7-9 and TRBJ1-5 genes on either side, the full variable domain is DTGVSQNPRHKITKRGQNVTFRCDPISEHNRLYWYRQTLGQGPEFLTYFQNEAQLEKSRLLSDRFSAERPKGSFSTLEIQRTEQGDSAMYLCASSSKGTGSNQPQHFGDGTRLSIL.